Listed below are T cell receptor beta chains from one sample, sequenced in a study of blood T cell repertoires in COVID-19. Only in-frame clones appear in the TCRdb table, and some are missing; sequencing was by immunoSEQ multiplex PCR. There are 110,000 to 150,000 clones in the sample; approximately 85% occur only once, and 4% lies in the top ten. Sequencing used peripheral blood. The receptors come from a woman of 80 years or more with acute or convalescent COVID-19. Each CDR3 is given with its conserved first and last residue. A D gene is named only where the DNA matches it firmly. Only some rows state a clone size, as once, few, many or a class for expanded clones.

NA,TRBJ2-7,TRBV6-2/TRBV6-3,TRBD2,TGTGCCAGCAGTTACCCCCCTCCAGAAGCGGGAGGACACTACTCCTACGAGCAGTACTTC,CASSYPPPEAGGHYSYEQYF
once,TRBJ1-6,TRBV10-3,NA,TGTGCCATCAGTGAACGGCAGGGGAATTCACCCCTCCACTTT,CAISERQGNSPLHF
NA,TRBJ2-2,TRBV7-2,NA,TGTGCCAGCAGCCAAGACACCTTCAGGATCACCGGGGAGCTGTTTTTT,CASSQDTFRITGELFF
few,TRBJ1-5,TRBV6-1,TRBD1,TGTGCCAGCAGTAAAGACAGGGCGGGAGGGAGCAATCAGCCCCAGCATTTT,CASSKDRAGGSNQPQHF
NA,TRBJ2-7,TRBV5-5,TRBD1,TGTGCCAGCAGCTTGTCAAACAGGGGCAACGAGCAGTACTTC,CASSLSNRGNEQYF
few,TRBJ2-1,TRBV19,NA,TGTGCCAGTAGTAAAGTAGTTAGCTCCTACAATGAGCAGTTCTTC,CASSKVVSSYNEQFF
NA,TRBJ2-5,TRBV24-1,NA,TGTGCCACCAGTGACCCGACGGGACAAGAGACCCAGTACTTC,CATSDPTGQETQYF
NA,TRBJ1-5,TRBV5-1,TRBD1,TGCGCCAGCAGCTCCCAGGACAGGTATCAGCCCCAGCATTTT,CASSSQDRYQPQHF
NA,TRBJ2-7,TRBV7-9,TRBD1,TGTGCCAGCAGCTCGTTCAGGGGGCTCTCCTACGAGCAGTACTTC,CASSSFRGLSYEQYF
NA,TRBJ2-2,TRBV6-5,NA,TGTGCCAGCAGGGACACCAACACCGGGGAGCTGTTTTTT,CASRDTNTGELFF
NA,TRBJ2-7,TRBV30,NA,TGTGCCTGGAGCTACAGGGCCCCAGACGAGCAGTACTTC,CAWSYRAPDEQYF
NA,TRBJ2-3,TRBV2,NA,TGTGCCAGCACTTCGGGGACTGAGTCTAGCACAGATACGCAGTATTTT,CASTSGTESSTDTQYF
NA,TRBJ2-1,TRBV18,NA,TGTGCCAGCTCACCACGACGGTTCTTGGGGCAGGGCTACAATGAGCAGTTCTTC,CASSPRRFLGQGYNEQFF
NA,TRBJ1-1,TRBV6-1,NA,TGTGCCAGCAGTGAAGGGACTACTGAAGCTTTCTTT,CASSEGTTEAFF
NA,TRBJ2-3,TRBV5-1,NA,TGCGCCTCTAGTCTAGCGCAAGGCACAGATACGCAGTATTTT,CASSLAQGTDTQYF
NA,TRBJ2-3,TRBV7-2,TRBD2,TGTGCCAGCAGCTCCAGACTAGCGGGAGGCACAGATACGCAGTATTTT,CASSSRLAGGTDTQYF
once,TRBJ2-1,TRBV7-9,NA,TGTGCCAGCAGCTTACTCTACAGGGATACCTACAATGAGCAGTTCTTC,CASSLLYRDTYNEQFF
NA,TRBJ2-7,TRBV28,TRBD2,TGTGCCAGCAGCTCCGTTCCGTTCGACGGGGGGGACGAGCAGTACTTC,CASSSVPFDGGDEQYF
few,TRBJ2-2,TRBV11-3,NA,TGTGCCAGCAGCCCAAACACCGGGGAGCTGTTTTTT,CASSPNTGELFF
NA,TRBJ1-5,TRBV5-1,NA,TGCGCCAGCAGCTTGCGGGGTTTGGGACAGCCCCAGCATTTT,CASSLRGLGQPQHF
NA,TRBJ2-3,TRBV19,NA,TGTGCCAGTAGTACCCCTTTGTTAGCAGATACGCAGTATTTT,CASSTPLLADTQYF
NA,TRBJ2-3,TRBV29-1,TRBD2,TGCAGCGCTAGCGGGAGCACAGATACGCAGTATTTT,CSASGSTDTQYF
few,TRBJ2-3,TRBV7-2,NA,TGTGCCAGCAGCTTATTTCCCAGGGTCACAGATACGCAGTATTTT,CASSLFPRVTDTQYF
NA,TRBJ2-5,TRBV5-1,TRBD2,TGCGCCAGCCGCGGGACTAGCGGACAAGAGACCCAGTACTTC,CASRGTSGQETQYF
NA,TRBJ2-7,TRBV27,TRBD2,TGTGCCAGCAGCTACCAAAAGCGGGGCCTTCAGCAGTACTTC,CASSYQKRGLQQYF
NA,TRBJ1-2,TRBV4-1,NA,TGCGCCAGCAGCCAAGAACCAGGGATTCTAAGAGGCTACACCTTC,CASSQEPGILRGYTF
NA,TRBJ1-2,TRBV2,NA,TGTGCCAGCAGTGAAGAGAGGGTGGCTGCAAACTATGGCTACACCTTC,CASSEERVAANYGYTF
few,TRBJ1-5,TRBV6-5,NA,TGTGCCAGCAGCGCGAAAACGCAGCCCCAGCATTTT,CASSAKTQPQHF
NA,TRBJ2-2,TRBV5-6,TRBD2,TGTGCCAGCAGCTTAGACGGGGTACTAGCGGGAGTGATCGGGGAGCTGTTTTTT,CASSLDGVLAGVIGELFF
few,TRBJ1-3,TRBV7-9,NA,TGTGCCTTTAGGGAGGTCTCTGGAAACACCATATATTTT,CAFREVSGNTIYF
NA,TRBJ2-5,TRBV5-1,TRBD1,TGCGCCAGCAGCTACTACAGGGGTCTGGAGACCCAGTACTTC,CASSYYRGLETQYF
once,TRBJ1-5,TRBV11-3,NA,TGTGCCAGCAGCAGTAACCCCGTGGCAGGGTACGGTCAGCCCCAGCATTTT,CASSSNPVAGYGQPQHF
NA,TRBJ2-7,TRBV7-2,TRBD1,TGTGCCAGCAGCTTAGGTGGGACAGGGGGTCACGAGCAGTACTTC,CASSLGGTGGHEQYF
once,TRBJ2-7,TRBV11-2,NA,TGTGCCAGCAGTCCAGGGCCGGCCAACGAGCAGTACTTC,CASSPGPANEQYF
NA,TRBJ2-2,TRBV24-1,NA,TGTGCCACCAGTGATTTGAAAACAGACACCGGGGAGCTGTTTTTT,CATSDLKTDTGELFF
NA,TRBJ2-2,TRBV2,NA,TGTGCCAGCAGTGGATTTGGAGGGGCTGGTGTCACCGGGGAGCTGTTTTTT,CASSGFGGAGVTGELFF
NA,TRBJ1-6,TRBV10-3,NA,TGTGCCATCACTTCGACAGCTAATTCACCCCTCCACTTT,CAITSTANSPLHF
NA,TRBJ2-3,TRBV9,TRBD2,TGTGCCAGCAGCGCGGGGGGGCCCTCCACAGATACGCAGTATTTT,CASSAGGPSTDTQYF
NA,TRBJ2-5,TRBV29-1,NA,TGCAGCGCCTATGGTGGCAGGCCCCAAGAGACCCAGTACTTC,CSAYGGRPQETQYF
once,TRBJ2-1,TRBV16,TRBD2,TGTGCCAGCAGCCAATCCCAGACAGGCGTAGCGGGACAGTTCTTC,CASSQSQTGVAGQFF
NA,TRBJ2-7,TRBV2,TRBD1,TGTGCCAGCAGTGCAACAGGGGCAAGGGGCTACGAGCAGTACTTC,CASSATGARGYEQYF
NA,TRBJ2-1,TRBV6-6,NA,TGTGCCAGCAGTTACTATACGGGGAGAATTTACAATGAGCAGTTCTTC,CASSYYTGRIYNEQFF
NA,TRBJ2-1,TRBV7-9,TRBD2,TGTGCCAGCCCGGGGGGGCTCTCCTACAATGAGCAGTTCTTC,CASPGGLSYNEQFF
few,TRBJ2-7,TRBV5-1,NA,TGCGCCAGCAGCTCGCAGGGTGAGAACGAGCAGTACTTC,CASSSQGENEQYF
NA,TRBJ1-6,TRBV28,NA,TGTGCCAGCAGTTTCCGTGAAGTGGGAGGTGATAATTCACCCCTCCACTTT,CASSFREVGGDNSPLHF
NA,TRBJ2-7,TRBV7-9,NA,TGTGCCAGCAGCCTTTACAGGGACGAGCAGTACTTC,CASSLYRDEQYF
NA,TRBJ2-5,TRBV3-1/TRBV3-2,TRBD2,TGTGCCAGCAGCCACGGAGGACTAGCGGGGGTTGTGTTTGAAGAGACCCAGTACTTC,CASSHGGLAGVVFEETQYF
NA,TRBJ2-7,TRBV10-3,TRBD1,TGTGCCATCAGTGCACAGGGGGGAGCCTACGAGCAGTACTTC,CAISAQGGAYEQYF
NA,TRBJ1-6,TRBV3-1/TRBV3-2,NA,TGTGCCAGCAGCCAATCAGGGGTAGGGTCACCCCTCCACTTT,CASSQSGVGSPLHF
NA,TRBJ1-2,TRBV30,NA,TGTGCCTGGAGTTGGACACTCACTGGTAATGGCTACACCTTC,CAWSWTLTGNGYTF
NA,TRBJ1-5,TRBV28,NA,TGTGCCAGCAGCTTTCCGTCAGGCAATAGCAATCAGCCCCAGCATTTT,CASSFPSGNSNQPQHF